Listed below are T cell receptor beta chains from one sample, sequenced in a study of shared clonotypes between healthy human individuals. Produced via immunoSEQ multiplex PCR; TCRdb's table is partial and in-frame only. The table includes some 1,100,000 clones, 75% to 80% detected once. The sample was memory CD4+ T cells from PBMCs. These receptors all come from a young man in good health. Some clones in this sample may be carry-over from other donors' samples. Both conserved end residues are part of each CDR3. A D gene is named only where the DNA matches it firmly. Clone size appears in some rows only: once, few, many, or a class for an expanded clone.

clone_size	v_call	j_call	d_call	cdr3_aa	cdr3_nt
.	TRBV4-1	TRBJ1-1	TRBD1	CASSQGDRNTEAFF	TGCGCCAGCAGCCAGGGGGACAGGAACACTGAAGCTTTCTTT
.	TRBV9	TRBJ1-4	.	CASSAQITTNEKLFF	TGTGCCAGCAGCGCACAGATCACAACTAATGAAAAACTGTTTTTT
once	TRBV7-9	TRBJ1-1	.	CASSITMNTEAFF	TGTGCCAGCAGCATTACAATGAACACTGAAGCTTTCTTT
.	TRBV5-3	TRBJ1-1	TRBD1	CARGEGGALYAFF	TGTGCCAGAGGCGAAGGGGGCGCGCTTTATGCTTTCTTT
.	TRBV5-1	TRBJ2-1	.	CASSLKGDYNEQFF	TGCGCCAGCAGCTTGAAGGGGGATTACAATGAGCAGTTCTTC
many	TRBV6-5	TRBJ2-7	.	CASSYSEQVATYEQYF	TGTGCCAGCAGTTACTCAGAACAGGTGGCCACCTACGAGCAGTACTTC
.	TRBV2	TRBJ2-3	TRBD2	CASSDRASGASDTQYF	TGTGCCAGCAGTGATAGGGCTAGCGGGGCATCAGATACGCAGTATTTT
.	TRBV9	TRBJ2-7	TRBD2	CASSRTPGTSGDYEQYF	TGTGCCAGCAGCCGAACTCCCGGGACTAGCGGTGACTACGAGCAGTACTTC
once	TRBV7-8	TRBJ1-4	.	CASSLVGVGNEKLFF	TGTGCCAGCAGCTTAGTTGGGGTGGGAAATGAAAAACTGTTTTTT
.	TRBV13	TRBJ2-1	.	CASSRERQAYNEQFF	TGTGCCAGCAGCCGTGAAAGACAGGCCTACAATGAGCAGTTCTTC
.	TRBV28	TRBJ2-6	.	CASSLMGLGANVLTF	TGTGCCAGCAGTTTAATGGGGCTTGGGGCCAACGTCCTGACTTTC
.	TRBV5-1	TRBJ2-3	.	CASSLYSDTQYF	TGCGCCAGCAGCTTATATTCAGATACGCAGTATTTT
.	TRBV27	TRBJ1-2	.	CASSLSGRLYGYTF	TGTGCCAGCAGTTTAAGTGGGAGACTCTATGGCTACACCTTC
.	TRBV28	TRBJ2-7	TRBD1	CASSANTGGLGEQYF	TGTGCCAGCAGCGCGAATACAGGGGGTCTTGGCGAGCAGTACTTC